This T cell receptor beta chain comes out of a study of control samples from healthy donors and cancer patients. Measured with immunoSEQ multiplex PCR; TCRdb has only the in-frame clones, and not every one. This repertoire shows approximately 160,000 clones, about 93% found once; its top ten account for 0.68%. This clone has a handful of counts. This sample includes further DNA sequences coding for the same CDR3. The V and J ends lost 5 bases and 5 bases, in that order; junction bases with no gene match: 6. The CDR3 has 15 amino acids. The germline gives CDR1 SEHNR, CDR2 FQNEAQ (reference sequence). Sequenced material: blood. The chain carries TRBV7-9 and TRBJ2-2, with TRBD1 matching 9 bases. This TCR derives from a woman between 25 and 40 years old in good health. CDR3 sequence (DNA): TGTGCCAGCAGCCGACAGGGGGGTAATACCGGGGAGCTGTTTTTT. Encoded protein: CASSRQGGNTGELFF.